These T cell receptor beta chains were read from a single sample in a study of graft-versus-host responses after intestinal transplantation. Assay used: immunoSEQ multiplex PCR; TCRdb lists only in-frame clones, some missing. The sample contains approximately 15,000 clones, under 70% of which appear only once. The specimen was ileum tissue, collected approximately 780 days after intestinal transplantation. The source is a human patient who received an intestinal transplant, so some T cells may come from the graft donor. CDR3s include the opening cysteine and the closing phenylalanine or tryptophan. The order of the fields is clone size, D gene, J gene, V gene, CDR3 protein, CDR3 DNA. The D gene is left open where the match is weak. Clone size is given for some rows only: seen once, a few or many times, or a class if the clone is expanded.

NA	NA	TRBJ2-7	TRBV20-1	CSASNAEQYF	TGCAGTGCTAGTAATGCGGAGCAGTACTTC
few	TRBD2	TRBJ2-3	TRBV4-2	CASSHPLAGIDTQYF	TGTGCCAGCAGCCATCCCCTAGCGGGAATAGATACGCAGTATTTT
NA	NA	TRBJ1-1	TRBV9	CASSTTENTEAFF	TGTGCCAGCAGCACCACAGAGAACACTGAAGCTTTCTTT
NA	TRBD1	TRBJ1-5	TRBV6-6	CASSYGTGFGQPQHF	TGTGCCAGCAGTTACGGGACAGGGTTCGGTCAGCCCCAGCATTTT
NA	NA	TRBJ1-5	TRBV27	CASSPRGISNQPQHF	TGTGCCAGCAGTCCCCGGGGGATCAGCAATCAGCCCCAGCATTTT
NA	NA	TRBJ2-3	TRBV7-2	CASSYYTDTQYF	TGTGCCAGCAGCTACTACACAGATACGCAGTATTTT
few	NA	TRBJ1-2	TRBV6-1	CASSNRVYGYTF	TGTGCCAGCAGTAACAGGGTCTATGGCTACACCTTC
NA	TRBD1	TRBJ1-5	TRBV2	CVSRKDRGREQPQHF	TGTGTCAGCAGAAAGGACAGGGGGCGAGAACAGCCCCAGCATTTT
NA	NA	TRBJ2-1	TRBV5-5	CASSLGGASSYNEQFF	TGTGCCAGCAGCTTGGGAGGGGCATCCTCCTACAATGAGCAGTTCTTC
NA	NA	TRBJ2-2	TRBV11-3	CASSLGLAAYTGELFF	TGTGCCAGCAGCTTAGGGTTAGCCGCCTACACCGGGGAGCTGTTTTTT
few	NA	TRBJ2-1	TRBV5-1	CASSGSSYNEQFF	TGCGCCAGCAGCGGGAGCTCCTACAATGAGCAGTTCTTC
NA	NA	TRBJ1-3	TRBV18	CASSQNGPSGNTIYF	TGTGCCAGCTCACAGAACGGCCCCTCTGGAAACACCATATATTTT
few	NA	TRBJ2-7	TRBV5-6	CASSPGPSYEQYF	TGTGCCAGCAGCCCGGGGCCTTCCTACGAGCAGTACTTC
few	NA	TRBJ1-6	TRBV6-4	CASSDGDSSPLHF	TGTGCCAGCAGTGACGGTGACAGTTCACCCCTCCACTTT
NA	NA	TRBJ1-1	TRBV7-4	CASSLVGGEAEAFF	TGTGCCAGCAGCTTAGTTGGAGGGGAGGCGGAAGCTTTCTTT
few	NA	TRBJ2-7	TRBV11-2	CASSFPPGASVSYEQYF	TGTGCCAGCAGCTTCCCTCCGGGGGCTAGCGTCTCCTACGAGCAGTACTTC
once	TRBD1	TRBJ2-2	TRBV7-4	CASSYRDRASGELFF	TGTGCCAGCAGCTACCGGGACAGGGCGTCCGGGGAGCTGTTTTTT
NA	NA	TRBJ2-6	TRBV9	CASSVAGRGANVLTF	TGTGCCAGCAGCGTAGCAGGGAGAGGGGCCAACGTCCTGACTTTC
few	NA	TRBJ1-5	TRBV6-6	CASSYPGSQPQHF	TGTGCCAGCAGTTACCCCGGAAGTCAGCCCCAGCATTTT
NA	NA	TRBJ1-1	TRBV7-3	CASSLNPGGDTEAFF	TGTGCCAGCAGCTTAAATCCGGGAGGCGACACTGAAGCTTTCTTT
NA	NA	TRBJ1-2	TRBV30	CAWSRWGAVSSSYGYTF	TGTGCCTGGAGTAGGTGGGGGGCAGTATCGTCCAGCTATGGCTACACCTTC
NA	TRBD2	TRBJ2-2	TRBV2	CASSPSGRWTGELFF	TGTGCCAGCAGCCCTAGCGGGAGGTGGACCGGGGAGCTGTTTTTT
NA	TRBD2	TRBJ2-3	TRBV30	CAWRRRTSRTDTQYF	TGTGCCTGGAGAAGGAGGACTAGCCGCACAGATACGCAGTATTTT
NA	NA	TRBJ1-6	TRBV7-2	CASSRQWSNSPLHF	TGTGCCAGCAGCAGACAGTGGTCTAATTCACCCCTCCACTTT
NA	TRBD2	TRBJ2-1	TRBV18	CASSPPTLAGVGYNEQFF	TGTGCCAGCTCACCACCGACCCTAGCGGGAGTGGGATACAATGAGCAGTTCTTC
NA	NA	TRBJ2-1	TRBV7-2	CASRTRPVLVDNEQFF	TGTGCCAGCAGAACCAGGCCCGTACTAGTAGACAATGAGCAGTTCTTC
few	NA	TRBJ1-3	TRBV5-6	CASSLVTKLSSGNTIYF	TGTGCCAGCAGCTTGGTAACCAAACTTTCCTCTGGAAACACCATATATTTT
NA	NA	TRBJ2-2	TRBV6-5	CASSYSWGNTGELFF	TGTGCCAGCAGTTACTCTTGGGGGAACACCGGGGAGCTGTTTTTT
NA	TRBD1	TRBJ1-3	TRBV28	CASSPWVSGGSGNTIYF	TGTGCCAGCAGTCCTTGGGTTTCAGGGGGCTCTGGAAACACCATATATTTT
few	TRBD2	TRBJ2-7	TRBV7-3	CASSPGAGGPYEQYF	TGTGCCAGCAGCCCGGGTGCGGGAGGGCCCTACGAGCAGTACTTC
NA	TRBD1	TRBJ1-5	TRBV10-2	CAVRGTNQPQHF	TGTGCCGTCAGGGGGACTAATCAGCCCCAGCATTTT
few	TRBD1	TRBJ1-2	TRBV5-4	CASSPWTGGLRRGYTF	TGTGCCAGCAGCCCATGGACAGGGGGTTTGAGACGGGGCTACACCTTC